In this sample, the clone carrying this T cell receptor beta chain turned up once. Assay used: immunoSEQ multiplex PCR; TCRdb lists only in-frame clones, some missing. Among under 2,500,000 clones listed, almost 96% were seen once. This sample was taken from a study of shared clonotypes between healthy human individuals. Trimming shortened V by 4 bases and J by 4 bases, and 15 bases separated the two germline ends. The CDR3 sequence is 15 residues long. Germline assignment: CDR1 SGHRS and CDR2 YFSETQ. This chain uses TRBV5-1 with TRBJ1-3; the D gene is possibly TRBD1 (5 bases). What was sequenced was naive CD4+ T cells sorted from blood. Subset of the sample: CD45RA+ positively selected. The TCR originated in a man in his late teens or twenties in good health. Here the CDR3 reads CASSGGGGSGNTIYF. In DNA form, the CDR3 reads TGCGCCAGCAGCGGGGGTGGCGGGTCCGGAAACACCATATATTTT.